The rows below give T cell receptor beta chains drawn from one sample of a study of T cells in localized non-small cell lung cancer. The assay was immunoSEQ multiplex PCR, and TCRdb's table has in-frame clones only and misses some. The sample records fewer than 25,000 clones, roughly nine tenths being singletons. Source: peripheral blood, taken before any cancer treatment. All receptors come from a male donor at least 60 years old with stage I lung adenocarcinoma. The CDR3 runs from the conserved cysteine through the conserved F or W. A D gene is named only where the DNA matches it firmly. Clone size appears in some rows only: once, few, many, or a class for an expanded clone.

TRBV30	NA	once	TRBJ2-7	TGTGCCTGGAGTCTCGGACTGTACGAGCAGTACTTC	CAWSLGLYEQYF
TRBV6-1	TRBD1	NA	TRBJ1-1	TGTGCCAGCAGTGGGGGACAGGAATTGAACACTGAAGCTTTCTTT	CASSGGQELNTEAFF
TRBV7-2	NA	NA	TRBJ2-1	TGTGCCAGCAGCTTGGGGATGGGGAATGAGCAGTTCTTC	CASSLGMGNEQFF
TRBV2	NA	NA	TRBJ2-7	TGTGCCAGCAGTAACATGGGGTACGAGCAGTACTTC	CASSNMGYEQYF
TRBV12-2	NA	NA	TRBJ2-4	TGTGCAAGTCGCTTGACAGGGGTGAGGACAAAAACCCCCCCACTGGCCAAAAACATTCAGTACTTC	CASRLTGVRTKTPPLAKNIQYF
TRBV18	NA	NA	TRBJ1-2	TGTGCCAGCTCCCCCGGACCTGGGATTAATTATGGCTACACCTTC	CASSPGPGINYGYTF
TRBV5-4	NA	NA	TRBJ2-7	TGTGCCAGCAGCCCCCCCTTCGGGACCGGCGAGCAGTACTTC	CASSPPFGTGEQYF
TRBV9	NA	once	TRBJ1-5	TGTGCCAGCAGCCTAGGGACAAAAGGGCAGCCCCAGCATTTT	CASSLGTKGQPQHF
TRBV7-2	NA	NA	TRBJ1-2	TGTGCCAGCAGGACCGCAGGGGTGCGGGGCTACACCTTC	CASRTAGVRGYTF
TRBV28	NA	NA	TRBJ1-5	TGTGCCAGCGGCAGGAATCAGCCCCAGCATTTT	CASGRNQPQHF
TRBV6-6	NA	NA	TRBJ2-7	TGTGCCAGCAGTCAAGCGGTACCTAGCTCCTACGAGCAGTACTTC	CASSQAVPSSYEQYF
TRBV6-1	NA	NA	TRBJ1-1	TGTGCCAGCAGTGGGACAGTTCTCGCTGAAGCTTTCTTT	CASSGTVLAEAFF
TRBV5-1	TRBD2	NA	TRBJ2-7	TGCGCCAGCAGCTTACGGGAGGGTTACTACGAGCAGTACTTC	CASSLREGYYEQYF
TRBV7-9	TRBD2	NA	TRBJ2-3	TGTGCCAGCAGCTTAAGCGGGGGCGGGGATACGCAGTATTTT	CASSLSGGGDTQYF
TRBV6-5	NA	NA	TRBJ2-7	TGTGCCAGCAGTCTCCTCTCCTACGAGCAGTACTTC	CASSLLSYEQYF
TRBV30	NA	NA	TRBJ1-4	TGTGCCTGGAGTGGGGGTCCGGGACATGTCGAAAAACTGTTTTTT	CAWSGGPGHVEKLFF